This T cell receptor beta chain stems from a study of T cell responses to AZD1222 COVID-19 vaccine. Here immunoSEQ multiplex PCR was the method, and the copy in TCRdb shows in-frame clones only, minus some. The table records about 120,000 clones, 80% to 95% of them present only once. The sequences come from peripheral blood, collected on day 0 of AZD1222 vaccination. The receptor comes from an adult in good health.

The DNA of the CDR3 is TGTGCCAGCAAGGGACCTCAGCGGGAAAAACTGTTTTTT. Its protein product is CASKGPQREKLFF. The chain carries TRBV28 and TRBJ1-4; maybe TRBD1 (5 bases). Germline CDR1 is MDHEN and CDR2 is SYDVKM. This CDR3 is 13 amino acids long. V lost 7 bases and J 8 bases, leaving 14 bases between the germline ends.